Listed here are 32 T cell receptor beta chains from one sample, sequenced in a study of glioma-infiltrating T cells. Amplification of TCR alpha and beta CDR3 regions from RNA used iRepertoire nested multiplex PCR. TCRdb passed the multiplex PCR reads through MiXCR, listing each CDR3 protein once. The sample lists approximately 100,000 distinct CDR3 sequences, around 28% seen once, with 44% in the top ten. The sequenced sample was glioma tissue, nonneoplastic brain tissue, or PBMCs (not recorded which). The receptors come from a human donor with low-grade glioma or glioblastoma, undergoing nonglioma brain surgery, or in good health (not recorded which).

This chain connects TRBV9 to TRBJ1-3, with TRBD1 matching 12 bases. Trimming cost V 3 bases and J 8 bases; bases outside gene matches: 3. This CDR3 has 14 amino acids. The germline V gene encodes CDR1 SGDLS and CDR2 YYNGEE. The CDR3 bases are TGTGCCAGCAGCGGGGGGACAGGGGGCGACACCATATATTTT. Residues: CASSGGTGGDTIYF.

Many counts were recorded for this clonotype. The V gene is TRBV7-8, the J gene TRBJ1-1; possibly TRBD1 for D (6 bases). The CDR3 is 14 amino acids. Per germline, CDR1 SGHVS and CDR2 FQNEAQ. Trimming removed 5 bases from V and 7 bases from J, with 17 bases in between. CDR3 sequence: CASSASSDSLEAFF. CDR3 nucleotide sequence: TGTGCCAGCAGCGCTAGCTCGGACAGCCTTGAAGCTTTCTTT. The full variable domain, rest sourced from reference TRBV7-8 and TRBJ1-1, is GAGVSQSPRYKVAKRGQDVALRCDPISGHVSLFWYQQALGQGPEFLTYFQNEAQLDKSGLPSDRFFAERPEGSVSTLKIQRTQQEDSAVYLCASSASSDSLEAFFGQGTRLTVV.

This clonotype was observed a few times. The V gene is TRBV18, the J gene TRBJ2-7; 11 bases line up with TRBD1. Germline V gene lookup returns CDR1 KGHSH and CDR2 LQKENI. The CDR3 is 15 amino acids. V dropped 1 base and J dropped 6; count of bases not matched to a gene: 5. This chain's CDR3 is CASSPLPGQGGEQYF. CDR3 nucleotides: TGTGCCAGCTCACCACTACCGGGACAGGGGGGCGAGCAGTACTTC.

V gene TRBV4-3 combines with J gene TRBJ2-1; TRBD1 matches 8 bases. V shed 2 bases, J shed 8 bases, and the junction held 8 bases outside the gene matches. There are 15 residues in the CDR3. Germline CDR1 reads LGHNA; CDR2 reads YSLEER. DNA for the CDR3: TGCGCCAGCAGCCAATTGACAGGGGTATTAGATGAGCAGTTCTTC. Translating gives CASSQLTGVLDEQFF.

V and J are TRBV5-4 and TRBJ2-3; D ambiguous. Germline CDR1 is SGHNT and CDR2 is YYREEE (reference sequence). V was pared by 2 bases and J by 2 bases, with 15 bases between. The length of the CDR3 is 16 residues. CDR3 bases: TGTGCCAGCAGCTTTTATGCGCAGTTTGACACAGATACGCAGTATTTT. Its protein is CASSFYAQFDTDTQYF.

This clonotype was counted many times. The rearrangement uses TRBV11-2 and TRBJ2-5; D gene ambiguous. Germline CDR1 and CDR2: SGHAT and FQNNGV. This CDR3 region has 10 residues. V lost 10 bases, J lost 1 base, and 4 bases lay in between. The CDR3 loop is CATGQETQYF. The CDR3 nucleotides read TGTGCCACCGGCCAAGAGACCCAGTACTTC.

The J gene is TRBJ2-5, the V gene TRBV19, with TRBD1 as a possible D gene (6 bases). CDR3 length equals 16 residues. Trimming removed 4 bases at V and 3 bases at J, with 18 bases between. The germline V gene encodes CDR1 LNHDA and CDR2 SQIVND (reference sequence). The CDR3 sequence: CASSKNRAKGEETQYF. As DNA, the CDR3 is TGTGCCAGTAGTAAAAACCGGGCCAAGGGGGAAGAGACCCAGTACTTC.

As concerns this clonotype: This CDR3 is missing its conserved last phenylalanine or tryptophan, likely due to a read error. The chain links TRBV2 to TRBJ1-2; a possible D gene is TRBD1 (5 bases). The V and J ends lost 8 bases and 4 bases respectively, with 17 bases between them. This CDR3 spans 14 amino acids. The germline V gene encodes CDR1 SNHLY and CDR2 FYNNEI. CDR3 DNA sequence: TGTGCCAGCCGCCAAACGGGGCGTGCCTATGGCTACACCCTC. Translating gives CASRQTGRAYGYTL.

In this sample, this clonotype turned up many times. CDR3 bases: TGTGCCAGCAGCTCGCTAGGGGAGGCAGGGGGCTACGAGCAGTACTTC. Protein product: CASSSLGEAGGYEQYF. The genes are TRBV7-2 and TRBJ2-7; the D gene is possibly TRBD1 (7 bases). The CDR3 contains 16 residues. Germline values: CDR1 SGHTA, CDR2 FQGNSA. V was cut by 4 bases and J by 3 bases, with 19 bases left in between.

In this sample, this clonotype turned up a few times. This rearrangement joins TRBV19 to TRBJ1-2, with D uncertain. CDR3 length: 14 amino acids. The V end was cut by 1 base, the J end by 4 bases, with 10 bases between. Per germline, CDR1 LNHDA and CDR2 SQIVND (reference sequence). The CDR3: CASSIGAARYGYTF. Written as DNA, the CDR3 is TGTGCCAGTAGTATAGGAGCAGCGCGCTATGGCTACACCTTC.

This chain links TRBV20-1 with TRBJ1-5, with D unclear. V was cut by 5 bases and J by 4 bases, with 12 bases left in between. Germline V gene sequence: CDR1 DFQATT, CDR2 SNEGSKA (reference sequence). The CDR3 spans 13 residues. The CDR3 nucleotides are TGCAGTGCTCAAAACAGTATAAATCAGCCCCAGCATTTT. Translation gives CSAQNSINQPQHF.

This clonotype was found many times. In DNA form, the CDR3 reads TGTGCCAGCAGAGGGGGACAGAGGACTTACGAGCAGTACTTC. Residues: CASRGGQRTYEQYF. J is TRBJ2-7 and V is TRBV6-4; 7 bases line up with TRBD1. This CDR3 has 14 amino acids. Germline loops: CDR1 MRHNA, CDR2 SNTAGT. J was trimmed by 4 bases and V by 6 bases; bases with no gene match: 9.

This clonotype was found a few times. The chain combines TRBV19 with TRBJ1-1; D remains ambiguous. This CDR3 is 11 amino acids long. Trimming took off 5 bases at V and 4 bases at J, with 5 bases between the two ends. Germline-derived CDR1 and CDR2 are LNHDA and SQIVND (reference sequence). The CDR3 DNA sequence: TGTGCCAGTAGTGTTTTCACTGAAGCTTTCTTT. Its protein is CASSVFTEAFF.

Remarks on this clonotype: A much larger clone differs from this one at a single base, so this may be a read error. The V gene is TRBV28, the J gene TRBJ1-3; D is undetermined. V lost 10 bases and J 0 bases, leaving 16 bases between the germline ends. Looked up from germline, CDR1 is MDHEN and CDR2 is SYDVKM. CDR3 size: 15 residues. The CDR3 spells CAITSLATSGNTIYF. Written as DNA, the CDR3 is TGTGCCATCACCAGTTTAGCGACCTCTGGAAACACCATATATTTT.

This clonotype was recorded at least ten times. This chain connects TRBV6-1 to TRBJ1-3; 7 bases match TRBD1. V gave up 10 bases and J gave up 0 bases; unmatched junction bases: 9. The CDR3 runs to 15 residues. Germline V gene data show CDR1 as MNHNS and CDR2 as SASEGT. CDR3 nucleotide sequence: TGTGCCACGAAACCGGGACAGACCTCTGGAAACACCATATATTTT. This translates into CATKPGQTSGNTIYF.

This clonotype was recorded a few times. CDR3 sequence: CASGGQGSVTQYF. CDR3 DNA sequence: TGTGCCAGCGGGGGACAGGGGTCTGTGACCCAGTACTTC. This chain joins TRBV2 and TRBJ2-5, with TRBD1 matching over 10 bases. The CDR3 length is 13 residues. The germline V gene encodes CDR1 SNHLY and CDR2 FYNNEI. V trimming: 8 bases; J trimming: 7 bases; junction bases outside the gene matches: 7.

The chain couples TRBV3-1 to TRBJ2-3; D unclear. The CDR3 sequence is 16 residues long. Germline CDR1 and CDR2: LGHDT and YNNKEL (reference sequence). The V and J ends lost 1 base and 0 bases respectively, with 11 bases between them. The CDR3 sequence: CASSQVIRTSTDTQYF. DNA for the CDR3: TGTGCCAGCAGCCAAGTTATACGAACTAGCACAGATACGCAGTATTTT.

This clonotype was seen at least ten times. The CDR3: CASLQQGRKNNEQFF. DNA of the CDR3: TGTGCCAGCCTTCAACAGGGGAGGAAAAATAATGAGCAGTTCTTC. The rearrangement links TRBV3-1 to TRBJ2-1, with TRBD1 as a possible D gene (7 bases). The germline V gene encodes CDR1 LGHDT and CDR2 YNNKEL (reference sequence). The CDR3 has 15 residues. The V end lost 8 bases, the J end lost 7 bases, and 21 bases lay between the germline ends.

This clonotype showed up many times. This chain uses TRBV28 with TRBJ2-3, with D maybe TRBD2 (6 bases). Germline CDR1 is MDHEN and CDR2 is SYDVKM. This CDR3 region has 15 residues. Deletions cut 3 bases from V and 2 bases from J, with 12 bases between. The CDR3 region is CASSFRGIPTDTQYF. The DNA for the CDR3 is TGTGCCAGCAGTTTTCGGGGGATCCCCACAGATACGCAGTATTTT.

This clonotype was seen at least ten times. The chain employs TRBV2 and TRBJ2-3; TRBD2 is a possible D gene (5 bases). CDR3 length equals 14 residues. Trimming took 5 bases from V and 3 from J, leaving 12 bases between them. The V gene's germline CDR1 is SNHLY and CDR2 FYNNEI. The CDR3 sequence is CASSPRTSTDTQYF. For the CDR3, the DNA is TGTGCCAGCAGTCCCCGGACTTCAACAGATACGCAGTATTTT.

The V gene is TRBV28, the J gene TRBJ2-5, with D unclear. Per germline, CDR1 MDHEN and CDR2 SYDVKM. The CDR3 runs to 14 residues. Between the trimmed V and J ends, which lost 3 bases and 5 bases, there was a span of 13 bases. The CDR3: CASSFVSSEETQYF. DNA for the CDR3: TGTGCCAGCAGTTTTGTGTCCAGCGAGGAGACCCAGTACTTC. Filled out from reference TRBV28 and TRBJ2-5, the complete variable domain reads DVKVTQSSRYLVKRTGEKVFLECVQDMDHENMFWYRQDPGLGLRLIYFSYDVKMKEKGDIPEGYSVSREKKERFSLILESASTNQTSMYLCASSFVSSEETQYFGPGTRLLVL.

This clonotype has ten or more counts. The chain is built from TRBV27 and TRBJ2-1, with 10 bases identical to TRBD2. Germline V gives CDR1 MNHEY, CDR2 SMNVEV (reference sequence). This CDR3 is built from 16 residues. Trimming at V came to 5 bases and at J to 8 bases, leaving 12 bases not matched to a gene. CDR3 in amino acids: CASSPSFERGGYEQFF. CDR3 sequence (DNA): TGTGCCAGCAGTCCGTCCTTCGAGCGGGGGGGTTATGAGCAGTTCTTC.

In this sample, this clonotype turned up many times. The chain couples TRBV18 to TRBJ1-1, with no clear D. Germline V lookup: CDR1 KGHSH, CDR2 LQKENI. V gave up 2 bases and J gave up 4 bases, with 17 bases separating them. There are 16 residues in the CDR3. DNA of the CDR3: TGTGCCAGCTCACCAGAGGGTTCGGTATCGGGCACTGAAGCTTTCTTT. Protein product: CASSPEGSVSGTEAFF.

Ten or more counts support this clonotype. The gene calls are TRBV20-1 and TRBJ2-1; 8 bases are shared with TRBD2. In germline, CDR1 is DFQATT, CDR2 SNEGSKA (reference sequence). The CDR3 covers 13 residues. The trim removed 7 bases at V and 8 bases at J, leaving 10 bases unmatched. The CDR3 loop reads CSVRGANPDEQFF. DNA of the CDR3: TGCAGTGTGCGGGGGGCCAACCCCGATGAGCAGTTCTTC.

This rearrangement joins TRBV12-3 or TRBV12-4 to TRBJ1-1; 9 bases match TRBD1. The V segment lost 8 bases and the J segment 1 base; nucleotides outside the gene matches: 8. The CDR3 length is 15 residues. CDR3 sequence: CASGGTGLQNTEAFF. Written as DNA, the CDR3 is TGTGCCAGCGGAGGGACAGGGCTACAGAACACTGAAGCTTTCTTT.

This clonotype was counted only a few times. The rearrangement uses TRBV12-3 or TRBV12-4 and TRBJ2-3, with 9 positions matching TRBD2. CDR3 length: 12 amino acids. The junction had 2 bases not matched to a gene; V was cut back by 8 bases and J by 5 bases. In DNA form, the CDR3 reads TGTGCCAGCCTTAGCGGGGGAGATACGCAGTATTTT. Protein product: CASLSGGDTQYF.

This clonotype was counted a few times. V and J are TRBV2 and TRBJ1-1, with a weak D call TRBD1 (6 bases). V lost 6 bases and J 5 bases, leaving 19 bases between the germline ends. This CDR3 is built from 15 residues. The germline gives CDR1 SNHLY, CDR2 FYNNEI. Written as DNA, the CDR3 is TGTGCCAGCAGGGGGATCGGGGGGGGCGGGACTGAAGCTTTCTTT. It codes for CASRGIGGGGTEAFF. The full variable domain, completed using reference TRBV2 and TRBJ1-1, is EPEVTQTPSHQVTQMGQEVILRCVPISNHLYFYWYRQILGQKVEFLVSFYNNEISEKSEIFDDQFSVERPDGSNFTLKIRSTKLEDSAMYFCASRGIGGGGTEAFFGQGTRLTVV.

Comments on this clonotype: This may arise from a read error, as a much more abundant clone is one base away. V gene TRBV28 combines with J gene TRBJ1-1; the D is unclear. V was clipped by 7 bases and J by 0 bases, with 6 bases between them. The germline V gene encodes CDR1 MDHEN and CDR2 SYDVKM. The CDR3 totals 12 residues. The CDR3 DNA sequence: TGTGCCAGCACCTCCATGAACACTGAAGCTTTCTTT. This encodes CASTSMNTEAFF. The variable domain in full, completed from reference TRBV28 and TRBJ1-1, reads DVKVTQSSRYLVKRTGEKVFLECVQDMDHENMFWYRQDPGLGLRLIYFSYDVKMKEKGDIPEGYSVSREKKERFSLILESASTNQTSMYLCASTSMNTEAFFGQGTRLTVV.

Ten or more counts support this clonotype. This rearrangement joins TRBV20-1 to TRBJ1-5, with 8 bases that match TRBD1. Germline V gives CDR1 DFQATT, CDR2 SNEGSKA (reference sequence). The V segment lost 6 bases and the J segment 1 base; nucleotides outside the gene matches: 5. The CDR3 runs 14 residues. Here the CDR3 DNA reads TGCAGTGCCTCCCGGACAGGGAGCAATCAGCCCCAGCATTTT. It codes for CSASRTGSNQPQHF.

The V call is TRBV4-2, the J call TRBJ1-2; 8 nucleotides match TRBD1. Germline lookup yields CDR1 LGHNA and CDR2 YNFKEQ. Trimming cost V 6 bases and J 4 bases; bases outside gene matches: 7. This CDR3 has 14 residues. CDR3: CASRQGQAAYGYTF. CDR3 nucleotide sequence: TGTGCCAGCAGACAGGGACAGGCCGCCTATGGCTACACCTTC.

The chain recombines TRBV7-2 with TRBJ2-3; D possibly corresponds to TRBD2 (5 bases). V lost 3 bases, J lost 4 bases, and 11 bases lay in between. CDR1 is SGHTA, CDR2 FQGNSA, per germline. The CDR3 length is 14 residues. The CDR3 loop reads CASSLAGRADTQYF. CDR3 DNA sequence: TGTGCCAGCAGCTTGGCGGGCCGCGCAGATACGCAGTATTTT.

The sample holds a few counts of this clonotype. The CDR3 reads CASSRGPAPLGNEQFF. For the CDR3, the DNA is TGTGCCAGCAGCCGAGGTCCCGCACCCCTGGGGAATGAGCAGTTCTTC. The chain carries TRBV7-3 and TRBJ2-1; no definite D call. Per germline, CDR1 SGHTA and CDR2 FQGTGA. The CDR3 extends over 16 amino acids. Trimming stripped 5 bases from V and 7 bases from J, with 21 bases between.